Listed here are 10 T cell receptor beta chains from one sample, sequenced in a study of T cell responses to AZD1222 COVID-19 vaccine. Some clones are missing from TCRdb's copy, which holds only in-frame ones; the method was immunoSEQ multiplex PCR. The sample records more than 85,000 clones, about 88% being singletons. Sequencing used peripheral blood, obtained on day 0 of AZD1222 vaccination. The receptor source for this set is an adult in good health.

V is TRBV5-4 and J is TRBJ1-5, with 10 bases identical to TRBD1. Germline V gene lookup returns CDR1 SGHNT and CDR2 YYREEE (reference sequence). V lost 4 bases, J lost 2 bases, and 3 bases stayed unmatched. The CDR3 is 15 residues long. Here the CDR3 reads CASSPGTGGNQPQHF. CDR3 sequence (DNA): TGTGCCAGCAGCCCCGGGACAGGGGGCAATCAGCCCCAGCATTTT.

The chain employs TRBV6-5 and TRBJ2-2; D is uncertain. CDR3 length: 15 residues. Germline-derived CDR1 and CDR2 are MNHEY and SVGAGI. V lost 4 bases to trimming and J lost 6 bases, with 15 bases between them. As DNA, the CDR3 is TGTGCCAGCAGTTTTGAGCCGGCAGGTGCCGGGGAGCTGTTTTTT. Its protein is CASSFEPAGAGELFF.

V usage is TRBV2 and J usage is TRBJ1-2; D is perhaps TRBD1 (5 bases). V was trimmed by 1 base and J by 4 bases, leaving 13 bases between them. The CDR3 length is 15 residues. The germline CDR1 and CDR2 sequences are SNHLY and FYNNEI. Written as DNA, the CDR3 is TGTGCCAGCAGTGAAGTAGGGGCGGCGGGCTATGGCTACACCTTC. This codes for CASSEVGAAGYGYTF.

The chain links TRBV28 to TRBJ1-5, with no clear D. Germline CDR1 reads MDHEN; CDR2 reads SYDVKM. V was clipped by 3 bases and J by 7 bases, with 10 bases between them. The CDR3 is 13 amino acids. CDR3 sequence reads: CASSFNGGQPQHF. CDR3 nucleotide sequence: TGTGCCAGCAGTTTTAACGGCGGGCAGCCCCAGCATTTT.

V usage is TRBV3-1 (or the pseudogene TRBV3-2) and J usage is TRBJ2-1; D could derive from TRBD1 or TRBD2 (6 bases each). V lost 5 bases to trimming and J lost 8 bases, with 19 bases between them. CDR1 and CDR2 from the germline V gene are LGHDT and YNNKEL (reference sequence). The CDR3 has 15 amino acids. The CDR3 protein is CASSSLWGATDEQFF. In nucleotides, the CDR3 is TGTGCCAGCAGCTCCCTTTGGGGGGCGACGGATGAGCAGTTCTTC.

J is TRBJ1-5 and V is TRBV20-1; D is ambiguous. V was clipped by 3 bases and J by 5 bases, with 11 bases between them. This CDR3 is 13 amino acids long. CDR1 DFQATT and CDR2 SNEGSKA come from the germline V gene (reference sequence). CDR3 in amino acids: CSASRPGDQPQHF. Written as DNA, the CDR3 is TGCAGTGCTAGTCGGCCCGGGGATCAGCCCCAGCATTTT.

The J gene is TRBJ1-2, the V gene TRBV27; no clear D. With 2 bases removed from V and 5 bases from J, the gap between germline ends came to 15 bases. CDR1 and CDR2 (germline): MNHEY, SMNVEV (reference sequence). The CDR3 length is 15 residues. The CDR3 nucleotides are TGTGCCAGCAGTTTAAATCCCCACTCGGGGTATGGCTACACCTTC. Protein sequence: CASSLNPHSGYGYTF.

The J gene is TRBJ2-7, the V gene TRBV4-2, with TRBD1 matching over 7 bases. V dropped 4 bases and J dropped 3; count of bases not matched to a gene: 6. The CDR3 has 14 amino acids. Germline loops: CDR1 LGHNA, CDR2 YNFKEQ. Here the CDR3 DNA reads TGTGCCAGCAGCCCCGGGACAGTACTCTACGAGCAGTACTTC. Residues: CASSPGTVLYEQYF.

V usage is TRBV4-3 and J usage is TRBJ2-1; 8 bases align to TRBD2. This CDR3 spans 17 amino acids. CDR1 and CDR2 (germline): LGHNA, YSLEER. The V and J ends lost 0 bases and 5 bases, in that order; junction bases with no gene match: 9. The CDR3 nucleotides read TGCGCCAGCAGCCAAGATGTAGGGACTAGGGCTAACAATGAGCAGTTCTTC. Translated: CASSQDVGTRANNEQFF.

The V and J genes are TRBV6-5 and TRBJ2-3, with a tentative D call TRBD1 (6 bases). The CDR3 is made up of 14 amino acids. The V end lost 4 bases, the J end lost 0 bases, and 8 bases lay between the germline ends. Germline CDR1 is MNHEY and CDR2 is SVGAGI. The CDR3 region has the DNA TGTGCCAGCAGTTTGGGGGCTAGCACAGATACGCAGTATTTT. Translation: CASSLGASTDTQYF.